This entry features one TCR beta chain sequence. The antigen it binds to is not known. The record has no base qualities; no much larger clone is one base away. Sequencing of the TRB variable region was done with the immunoSEQ hsTCRB v3.0 assay at survey level resolution. The targeted TRB sequencing depth was roughly 40,000-55,000 T-cell genomes per sample. Pooled TRB libraries were sequenced on an Illumina MiSeq with a v3 150-cycle kit. On the authors' methods: Repertoire analysis was run in R within a reproducible Nextflow workflow that covered QC, data transformation and analysis. LymphoSeq2, an R package for AIRR-Seq data exploration, was used to implement custom analyses. A few samples yielding fewer than 5000 total TRB sequences were excluded, leaving over 150 analyzed HIV repertoires. Among the 180 to 200 retained HIV repertoires, 55 to 65 were collected before ART initiation and 120 to 140 were collected after ART initiation. Repertoires were downsampled to 5000 TRB nucleotide sequences, with summary statistics averaged over 100 downsampling iterations. The analysis kept only TRB sequences whose CDR3 regions were at least seven amino acids long. Two measures captured diversity: a Shannon entropy-derived clonality score and the Gini coefficient. Repertoire networks linked the top 5000 CDR3 amino acid sequences whenever two sequences differed by an edit distance of one. Antigen specificity groups and MHC restriction were predicted for TRB CDR3 amino acid sequences with GLIPH2. CDR3 amino acid sequences were matched against VDJdb and McPAS-TCR to flag known CMV, EBV, HIV or tissue antigen associations. Pre-ART, post-ART and control groups were compared with Wilcoxon signed-rank tests and Holm-Bonferroni correction. The source is immuneACCESS, and TCRdb retained only in-frame sequences with V and J called. Part of the clones is not carried over; for the studies checked, unresolved V genes explain less than half of this, and the remainder is unexplained. V, J and clone size reflect that table, while D and trimming were determined from the DNA. The sample table contains around 20,000 clones; only one count was recorded for about 82% of them. The ten largest clonotypes hold 3.9% of the sample.

Participants were included only if at least one PBMC sample before ART initiation and at least two post-ART samples were available. Treatment was received in the United States of America by all participants with HIV. Before DNA extraction, cryopreserved samples containing 1-10 million PBMC were thawed and washed. At the time of the earliest PBMC sample for each participant with HIV, ages ranged from roughly 20 to 54 years. PBMC samples were contributed by each participant from 1-4 timepoints before ART initiation and 2-8 timepoints after ART initiation, with a median of 7 samples. Serial HIV viral load, CD4+ T-cell count, ART history and demographic data were obtained for every participant. Genomic DNA was extracted from unsorted PBMC with a Qiagen kit on a QIAcube, processed in batches of 12 samples. The data are from a study of long-term antiretroviral therapy in people with HIV (dated by TCRdb to between 2022 and 2023). Turning to the overall study: The earliest samples were collected approximately a decade before the 2015 WHO recommendation for immediate ART, a period when ART was typically delayed until CD4 counts fell. A retrospective serial study tested whether changes in peripheral blood TRB repertoire composition and diversity were associated with ART initiation and durable HIV suppression. A total of over 150 cryopreserved PBMC samples came from 30 adults with confirmed HIV infection and were collected serially over a mean of approximately six years (range 1-12). About 40% of the roughly 30 participants with HIV were female. No cross-contamination during QIAcube processing turned up in test extractions that ran a monoclonal T-cell line alongside 25 to 35 polyclonal samples. Study-level results and caveats: Inferences about post-ART repertoire changes are limited because no data were available on ART adherence, viral resistance or therapy changes. Narrower CDR3 length ranges were observed in HIV repertoires than in controls, and an antigen-experienced repertoire with only a slight naive shift after ART was suggested by the network structure. Starting ART was linked to a significant rise in TRB diversity, yet even after long-term ART the diversity remained significantly lower than in transplant donor controls. Because PBMC availability was limited, only the TCR beta chain was sequenced, with no alpha chain pairing. Samples dated from the mid-2000s to the late 2010s, and the ART regimens used may be less effective than current ones. Because pre-ART samples had limited cell numbers, profiling was done on unsorted PBMC rather than on sorted CD4+ and CD8+ T cells. Expanded TRB clones identified before ART initiation dominated the repertoire at all time points, although this dominance fluctuated and declined in many PLHIV after ART.

The clonotype originates from a young man with HIV. The sequenced sample was unsorted PBMCs, obtained approximately 4 years after starting antiretroviral therapy.

In nucleotides, the sequence is TGCGCCAGCAGCTTGGTAGCAGGGGCGGACGGGGAGCTGTTTTTT. Translated, it reads CASSLVAGADGELFF. The chain is encoded by TRBV5-1 joined to TRBJ2-2, with TRBD1 as a weak D call on 6 bases. From the cysteine up to the phenylalanine, the CDR3 has a length of 15 residues. This entry keeps only the CDR3 DNA: 45 bases, framed from base 1. The germline V gene supplies CDR1 SGHRS and CDR2 YFSETQ. V is reduced by 0 bases and J by 7 bases, leaving a spacing of 13 bases between them. The CDR3 plus the reference TRBV5-1 and TRBJ2-2 genes for the other parts give the full variable domain: KAGVTQTPRYLIKTRGQQVTLSCSPISGHRSVSWYQQTPGQGLQFLFEYFSETQRNKGNFPGRFSGRQFSNSRSEMNVSTLELGDSALYLCASSLVAGADGELFFGEGSRLTVL.